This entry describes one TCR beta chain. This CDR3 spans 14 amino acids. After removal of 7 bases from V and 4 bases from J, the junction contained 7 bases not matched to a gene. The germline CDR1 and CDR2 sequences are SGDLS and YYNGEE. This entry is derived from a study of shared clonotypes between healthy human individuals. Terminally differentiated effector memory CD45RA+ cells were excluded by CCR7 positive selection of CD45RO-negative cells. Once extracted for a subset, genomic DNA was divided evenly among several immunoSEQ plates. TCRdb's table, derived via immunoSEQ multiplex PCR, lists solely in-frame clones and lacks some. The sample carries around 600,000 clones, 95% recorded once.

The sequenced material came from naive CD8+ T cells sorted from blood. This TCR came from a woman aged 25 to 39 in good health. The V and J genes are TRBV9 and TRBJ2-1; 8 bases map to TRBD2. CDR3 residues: CASGGRYPYNEQFF. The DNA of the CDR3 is TGTGCCAGCGGCGGGAGGTACCCTTACAATGAGCAGTTCTTC.